This T cell receptor beta chain derives from a study of T cells after posttransplantation cyclophosphamide. The CDR3 totals 14 residues. The junction had 3 bases not matched to a gene; V was cut back by 4 bases and J by 2 bases. Germline V gene data show CDR1 as SGHTA and CDR2 as FQGNSA. In regard to this clone: Its specificity is not known.

Study-wide findings and caveats: Blood and skin or GI T cell repertoires showed limited TRB overlap. Later post-transplant blood repertoires were often dominated by donor CD8+ memory clones.

TCRdb's table, derived via immunoSEQ multiplex PCR, lists solely in-frame clones and lacks some. The sample includes roughly 13,000 clones, around four fifths of them seen just once. Sequenced material: memory CD4+ T cells sorted from PBMCs. This chain links TRBV7-2 with TRBJ2-3; TRBD1 aligns across 7 bases. This sequence originates from a man over 45 in good health, CMV-negative, and a related stem cell transplant donor. The CDR3 region is CASSSGQATDTQYF. DNA of the CDR3: TGTGCCAGCAGCTCAGGACAGGCCACAGATACGCAGTATTTT. Full variable domain (rest looked up from reference TRBV7-2 and TRBJ2-3): GAGVSQSPSNKVTEKGKDVELRCDPISGHTALYWYRQSLGQGLEFLIYFQGNSAPDKSGLPSDRFSAERTGGSVSTLTIQRTQQEDSAVYLCASSSGQATDTQYFGPGTRLTVL.